This T cell receptor beta chain was sequenced for a study of blood T cells in healthy people across ages. Findings and limits, study-wide: Aged donors had fewer naive CD4+ cells and lower diversity than long-lived donors.

Concerning this clonotype: Its target is not known.

A second about 6 to 12 cycle PCR used barcoded and J-beta primers. MiXCR was run by TCRdb on the 5' RACE reads, yielding one entry per CDR3 protein. Among approximately 1,000,000 distinct CDR3 sequences, 30% to 40% were seen once, and the ten largest hold less than 15%. The length of the CDR3 is 16 residues. V lost 6 bases to trimming and J lost 4 bases; unmatched junction nucleotides: 13. Sequenced input: blood. The chain joins TRBV12-3 or TRBV12-4 to TRBJ1-2, with TRBD1 matching over 8 bases. This clonotype originated in a man aged 18 to 30 in good health. The CDR3 DNA sequence: TGTGCCAGCAGCGGGGGGCTCTCAGGGGGCCGCTATGGCTACACCTTC. Translation: CASSGGLSGGRYGYTF.